This TCR beta chain was recovered during a study of blood T cell repertoires in COVID-19. Study-wide context: Specimens from acute and convalescent COVID-19 originated in the United States, Italy and Spain. T cells, B-cell-depleted T cells, or PBMCs supplied cDNA or gDNA.

Trimming shortened V by 2 bases and J by 7 bases, and 18 bases separated the two germline ends. The CDR3 runs 16 residues. Per germline, CDR1 MNHEY and CDR2 SVGAGI. The table came from immunoSEQ multiplex PCR; TCRdb's copy has only in-frame clones and leaves some out. Here the sample spans approximately 300,000 clones, 88% being singletons. This TCR was recovered from a woman in her 30s with COVID-19, enrolled during active disease. This chain joins TRBV6-5 and TRBJ2-1; TRBD2 is a possible D gene (6 bases). Sequencing used peripheral blood. The CDR3 region has the DNA TGTGCCAGCAGTTACGTCGGGGGTCTTGCGGGGAATGAGCAGTTCTTC. Its translation is CASSYVGGLAGNEQFF.